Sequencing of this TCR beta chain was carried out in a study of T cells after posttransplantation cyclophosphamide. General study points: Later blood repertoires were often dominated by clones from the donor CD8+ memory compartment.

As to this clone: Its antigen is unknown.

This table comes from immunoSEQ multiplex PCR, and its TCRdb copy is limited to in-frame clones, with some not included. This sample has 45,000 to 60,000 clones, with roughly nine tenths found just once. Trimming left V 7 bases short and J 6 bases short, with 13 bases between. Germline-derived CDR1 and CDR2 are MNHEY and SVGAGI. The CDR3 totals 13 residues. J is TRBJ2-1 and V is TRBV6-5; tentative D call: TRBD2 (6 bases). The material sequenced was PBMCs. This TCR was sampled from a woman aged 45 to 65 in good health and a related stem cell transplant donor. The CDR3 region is CASTRGSGNEQFF. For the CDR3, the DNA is TGTGCCAGCACGCGGGGTTCTGGCAATGAGCAGTTCTTC.